This T cell receptor beta chain comes out of a study of T cells after posttransplantation cyclophosphamide. From germline, CDR1 is KGHSH and CDR2 LQKENI. V was clipped by 2 bases and J by 2 bases; unmatched bases: 2. There are 15 residues in the CDR3. Regarding the study as a whole: After PTCy, TRB diversity resembled that of CNI/methotrexate controls. Donor CD8+ memory clones often dominated recipient blood repertoires at later times. Blood and skin or GI T cell repertoires showed limited TRB overlap.

The data were produced by immunoSEQ multiplex PCR, yet TCRdb's version contains in-frame clones alone and is incomplete. The sample lists 31,000 or so clones; 90% to 95% were seen once. Cells defined as naive were viable CD3+CD4+ or CD3+CD8+ and CCR7+CD45RA+CD45RO-CD95-CD27+CD28+. On the day of bone marrow donation, the related graft donor provided peripheral blood. A word on this clone: The target antigen is unknown.

The clonotype originates from a young man in good health and a related stem cell transplant donor. Sequencing was performed on naive CD4+ T cells sorted from blood. The V call is TRBV18, the J call TRBJ2-7, with 11 positions matching TRBD1. The CDR3 reads CASSPRTGGTYEQYF. Here the CDR3 DNA reads TGTGCCAGCTCACCAAGGACAGGGGGCACCTACGAGCAGTACTTC.